This TCR beta chain was retrieved from a study of chemoradiotherapy in HPV16-positive cancers. The length of the CDR3 is 18 residues. The count of this clone is one. The table came from immunoSEQ multiplex PCR; TCRdb's copy has only in-frame clones and leaves some out. Here the sample spans 20,000 to 25,000 clones, around 85% being singletons. This material consisted of blood, taken from a patient who underwent chemoradiotherapy. The chain couples TRBV12-2 to TRBJ2-7; the table calls TRBD2, which could not be checked here. TRBV12-2 is given as a pseudogene. This receptor was taken from a human donor with HPV-associated anogenital cancer. For the CDR3, the DNA is TGTGCAAGTCGCAAATATCCCGCTAGCGGGAGGGCCAAGGACGAGCAGTACTTC. It yields the protein CASRKYPASGRAKDEQYF.